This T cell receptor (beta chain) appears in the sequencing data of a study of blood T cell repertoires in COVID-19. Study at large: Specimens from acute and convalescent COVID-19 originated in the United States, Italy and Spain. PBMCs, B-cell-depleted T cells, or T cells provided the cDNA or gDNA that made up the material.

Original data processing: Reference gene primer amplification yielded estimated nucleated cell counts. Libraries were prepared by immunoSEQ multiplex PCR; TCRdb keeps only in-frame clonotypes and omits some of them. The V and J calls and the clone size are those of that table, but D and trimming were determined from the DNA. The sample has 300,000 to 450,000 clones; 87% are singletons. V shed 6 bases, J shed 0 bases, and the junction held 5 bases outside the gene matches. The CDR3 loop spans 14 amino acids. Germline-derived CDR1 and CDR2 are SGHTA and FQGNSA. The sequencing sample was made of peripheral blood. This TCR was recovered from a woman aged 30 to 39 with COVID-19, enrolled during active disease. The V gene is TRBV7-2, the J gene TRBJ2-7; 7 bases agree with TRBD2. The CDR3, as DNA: TGTGCCAGCAGGCGGGGCGGGAGCTCCTACGAGCAGTACTTC. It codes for CASRRGGSSYEQYF.